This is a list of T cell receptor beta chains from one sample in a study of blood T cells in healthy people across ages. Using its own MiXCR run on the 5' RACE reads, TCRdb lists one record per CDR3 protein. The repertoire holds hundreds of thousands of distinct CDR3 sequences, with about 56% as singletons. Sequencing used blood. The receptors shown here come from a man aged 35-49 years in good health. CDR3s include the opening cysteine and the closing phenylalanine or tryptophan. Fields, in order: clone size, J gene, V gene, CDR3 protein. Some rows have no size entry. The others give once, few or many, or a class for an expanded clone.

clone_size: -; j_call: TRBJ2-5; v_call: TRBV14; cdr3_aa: CASSQRGTQYF
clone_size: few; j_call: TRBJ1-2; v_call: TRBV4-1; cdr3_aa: CASSQPTAANYGYTF
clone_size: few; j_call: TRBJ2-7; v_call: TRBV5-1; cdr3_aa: CASKSTGGESYEQYF
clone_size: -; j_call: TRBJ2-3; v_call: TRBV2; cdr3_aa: CASSEETGPDTQYF
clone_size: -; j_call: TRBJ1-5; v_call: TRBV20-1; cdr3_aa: CSASTGTGANQPQHF
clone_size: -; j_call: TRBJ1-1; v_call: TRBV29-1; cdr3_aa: CSGSRLNTEAFF
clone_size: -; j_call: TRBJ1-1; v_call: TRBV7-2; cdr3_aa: CASSLSWQTNTEAFF
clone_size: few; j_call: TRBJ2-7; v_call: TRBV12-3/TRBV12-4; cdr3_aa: CASSLFRVPEQYF
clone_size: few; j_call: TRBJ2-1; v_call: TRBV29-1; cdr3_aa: CSVDGGSYNEQFF
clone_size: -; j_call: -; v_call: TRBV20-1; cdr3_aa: CSARYRGFGEQYF
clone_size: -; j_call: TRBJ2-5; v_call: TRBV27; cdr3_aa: CASSLWGQGARGETQYF
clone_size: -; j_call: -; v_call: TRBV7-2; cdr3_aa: CASSQPTALRAAGEQYF
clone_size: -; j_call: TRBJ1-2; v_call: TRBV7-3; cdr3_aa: CASSRDSKNYGYTF
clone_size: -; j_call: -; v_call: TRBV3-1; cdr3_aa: CASSQEDRGGETQYF
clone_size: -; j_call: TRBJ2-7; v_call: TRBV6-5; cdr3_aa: CASRPNRGPSYEQYF
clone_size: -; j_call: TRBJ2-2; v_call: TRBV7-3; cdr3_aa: CASSLYGNTGELFF
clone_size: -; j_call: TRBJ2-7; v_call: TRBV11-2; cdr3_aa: CASSSDGSRYEQYF
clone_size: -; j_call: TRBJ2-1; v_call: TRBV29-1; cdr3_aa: CSAGPLEGKEQFF
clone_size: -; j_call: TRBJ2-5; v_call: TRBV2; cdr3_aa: CASSEALGLFQETQYF
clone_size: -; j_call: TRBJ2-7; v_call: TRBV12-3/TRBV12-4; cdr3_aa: CASSLQDRINEQYF
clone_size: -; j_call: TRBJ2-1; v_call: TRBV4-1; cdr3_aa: CASSQVTPTSSYNEQFF
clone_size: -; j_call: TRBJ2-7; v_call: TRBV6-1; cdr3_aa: CASSEGSGDEQYF
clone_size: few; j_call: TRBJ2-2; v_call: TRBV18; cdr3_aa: CASSPPGDTGELFF